The 10 T cell receptor beta chains below were found in one sample sequenced in a study of T cell changes during pregnancy in multiple sclerosis. Measured with immunoSEQ multiplex PCR; TCRdb has only the in-frame clones, and not every one. Among 45,000 to 50,000 clones listed, 92% were seen once. This material consisted of CD4+ T cells from peripheral blood mononuclear cells, taken in the second trimester of pregnancy. These receptors originate from a female donor in good health, enrolled as a control in a pregnancy study.

The CDR3 DNA reads TGCGCCAGCAGCCAAGATGGTCTAGCGGGGGCCTCAAGGGGGTCAGATACGCAGTATTTT. Residues: CASSQDGLAGASRGSDTQYF. The gene calls are TRBV4-3 and TRBJ2-3, with 10 bases matching TRBD2. Germline lookup yields CDR1 LGHNA and CDR2 YSLEER. The CDR3 spans 20 residues. The V segment lost 0 bases and the J segment 4 bases; nucleotides outside the gene matches: 16.

The V call is TRBV7-3, the J call TRBJ1-2; D is uncertain. Germline CDR1 SGHTA, CDR2 FQGTGA. Between the trimmed V and J ends, which lost 4 bases and 0 bases, there was a span of 9 bases. The CDR3 covers 14 residues. The CDR3 DNA follows: TGTGCCAGCAGCTCGGGGTCCTCTAACTATGGCTACACCTTC. Protein: CASSSGSSNYGYTF.

V usage is TRBV6-1 and J usage is TRBJ2-7; D may be TRBD2 (6 bases). Trimming took 8 bases from V and 4 from J, leaving 18 bases between them. CDR1 MNHNS and CDR2 SASEGT come from the germline V gene. The CDR3 totals 14 residues. CDR3 sequence (DNA): TGTGCCAGCTCCATGGGGGGAGATAAATACGAGCAGTACTTC. It yields the protein CASSMGGDKYEQYF.

The genes are TRBV5-6 and TRBJ1-1; possible D gene TRBD1, 6 bases. The CDR3 runs 15 residues. Germline-derived CDR1 and CDR2 are SGHDT and YYEEEE. Trimming shortened V by 1 base and J by 3 bases, and 13 bases separated the two germline ends. CDR3 sequence (DNA): TGTGCCAGCAGCTTGTTTGGGGGCCGGGACACTGAAGCTTTCTTT. Its translation is CASSLFGGRDTEAFF.

V is TRBV18 and J is TRBJ2-1, with 10 bases lining up with TRBD1. CDR3 size: 12 residues. Germline V gene data show CDR1 as KGHSH and CDR2 as LQKENI. Trimming at V came to 4 bases and at J to 16 bases, leaving 7 bases not matched to a gene. The CDR3 DNA reads TGTGCCAGCTCACTGACAGGGGGCCCTCTTTTCTTC. Protein: CASSLTGGPLFF.

This chain links TRBV12-5 with TRBJ2-6, with 7 bases that match TRBD1. CDR3 length: 18 amino acids. Germline CDR1 reads LGHNT; CDR2 reads FRNRAP. Trimming at V came to 1 base and at J to 1 base, leaving 7 bases not matched to a gene. The CDR3 loop is CASGLGRQGWSGANVLTF. CDR3 in DNA: TGTGCTAGTGGTTTGGGAAGACAGGGTTGGTCTGGGGCCAACGTCCTGACTTTC. Full variable domain (remainder filled in from reference TRBV12-5 and TRBJ2-6): DARVTQTPRHKVTEMGQEVTMRCQPILGHNTVFWYRQTMMQGLELLAYFRNRAPLDDSGMPKDRFSAEMPDATLATLKIQPSEPRDSAVYFCASGLGRQGWSGANVLTFGAGSRLTVL.

The chain combines TRBV18 with TRBJ2-3; D is ambiguous. The CDR3 length is 14 residues. The germline V gene has CDR1 KGHSH and CDR2 LQKENI. Trimming took 3 bases from V and 0 from J, leaving 7 bases between them. The CDR3 region is CASSPGPSTDTQYF. DNA of the CDR3: TGTGCCAGCTCACCCGGTCCTAGCACAGATACGCAGTATTTT.

The chain carries TRBV2 and TRBJ1-3; tentative D call: TRBD1 (6 bases). The V gene's germline CDR1 is SNHLY and CDR2 FYNNEI. V lost 5 bases and J lost 2, with 10 bases in between. There are 14 residues in the CDR3. The CDR3 sequence is CASSINRAGNTIYF. CDR3 nucleotide sequence: TGTGCCAGCAGTATCAACAGGGCTGGAAACACCATATATTTT.

The V gene is TRBV11-3, the J gene TRBJ2-7, with a weak D call TRBD2 (5 bases). Germline V gene sequence: CDR1 SGHNT, CDR2 YENEEA. With 3 bases removed from V and 6 bases from J, the gap between germline ends came to 21 bases. The CDR3 covers 16 residues. CDR3 protein: CASSLSYGLEYTEQYF. The CDR3 DNA sequence: TGTGCCAGCAGCTTGTCGTATGGACTCGAATATACCGAGCAGTACTTC.

The chain has TRBV7-2 and TRBJ1-4; 9 bases align to TRBD1. Germline assignment: CDR1 SGHTA and CDR2 FQGNSA. There are 18 residues in the CDR3. With V trimmed by 1 base and J by 2 bases, 8 bases remained unmatched. CDR3 loop: CASSLGIGTGRTNEKLFF. In DNA, the CDR3 is TGTGCCAGCAGCTTAGGAATCGGGACAGGGAGGACTAATGAAAAACTGTTTTTT.